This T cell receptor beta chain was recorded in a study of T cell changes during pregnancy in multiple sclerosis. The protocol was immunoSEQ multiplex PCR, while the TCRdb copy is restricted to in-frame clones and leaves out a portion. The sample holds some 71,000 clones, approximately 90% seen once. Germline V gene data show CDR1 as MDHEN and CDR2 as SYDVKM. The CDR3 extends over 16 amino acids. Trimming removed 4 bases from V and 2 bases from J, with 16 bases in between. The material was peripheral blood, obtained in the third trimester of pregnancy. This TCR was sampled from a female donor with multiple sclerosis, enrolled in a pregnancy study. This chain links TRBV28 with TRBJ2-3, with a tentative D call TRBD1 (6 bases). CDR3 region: CASSSRRTEVTDTQYF. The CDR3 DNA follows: TGTGCCAGCAGTTCCCGTCGGACAGAGGTCACAGATACGCAGTATTTT.